This entry describes one TCR beta chain. The data derive from a study of blood T cell repertoires in COVID-19. Study-level information: Samples representing acute and convalescent COVID-19 were sourced from the United States, Italy and Spain. Sources were T cells, B-cell-depleted T cells, or PBMCs; the material itself was cDNA or gDNA.

The ends lost 6 bases at V and 4 bases at J; junction bases unmatched: 6. The CDR3 runs to 13 residues. The germline V gene encodes CDR1 SGHRS and CDR2 YFSETQ. Authors' methods: How many nucleated cells were present was estimated from reference gene primer amplification. The method was immunoSEQ multiplex PCR; TCRdb's version includes in-frame clones alone and lacks a portion of them. The V and J calls and the clone size are those of that table, but D and trimming were determined from the DNA. The sample has about 94,000 clones, 75% to 90% seen once; the top ten hold 15% to 20%. The receptor was isolated from a human donor in a cohort sampled during active COVID-19. The specimen sequenced was peripheral blood. The chain employs TRBV5-1 and TRBJ2-7, with 8 positions matching TRBD2. The CDR3 sequence: CASKAAGVYEQYF. The CDR3 coding sequence is TGCGCCAGCAAGGCAGCGGGAGTTTACGAGCAGTACTTC.